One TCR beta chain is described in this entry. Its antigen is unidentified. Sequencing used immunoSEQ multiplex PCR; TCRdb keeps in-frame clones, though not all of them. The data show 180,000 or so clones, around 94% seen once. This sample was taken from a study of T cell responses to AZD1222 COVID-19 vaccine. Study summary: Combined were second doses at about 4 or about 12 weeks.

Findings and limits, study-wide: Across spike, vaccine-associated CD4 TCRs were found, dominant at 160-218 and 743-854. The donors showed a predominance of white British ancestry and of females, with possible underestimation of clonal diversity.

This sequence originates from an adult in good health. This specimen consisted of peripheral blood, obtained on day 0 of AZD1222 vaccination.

The CDR3 DNA sequence: TGTGCCAGTAGTATTTCGGGGAGTCGGCAGCCCCAGCATTTT. Its protein product is CASSISGSRQPQHF. The rearrangement uses TRBV19 and TRBJ1-5, with D uncertain. Trimming cost V 3 bases and J 7 bases, with 13 bases left between them. The CDR3 runs to 14 residues. Germline assignment: CDR1 LNHDA and CDR2 SQIVND (reference sequence).